This is a list of T cell receptor beta chains from one sample in a study of regulatory T cells in long-lasting Graves disease. In TCRdb, the multiplex PCR reads were re-called with MiXCR into one record per CDR3 protein. The repertoire holds 530,000 or so distinct CDR3 sequences, with 15% to 20% as singletons. The sample was also reused in another study, on T cells in Graves' hyperthyroidism and ophthalmopathy.

Sequenced here: peripheral blood mononuclear cells (PBMCs), sampled at new diagnosis, from a patient treated with antithyroid drugs. Source of these receptors: a man aged 18 to 29 with Graves disease. CDR3s include the opening cysteine and the closing phenylalanine or tryptophan. The order of the fields is V gene, clone size, J gene, D gene, CDR3 DNA, CDR3 protein. The D gene is left open where the match is weak. Rows may omit the clone size; those that give it use once, few, many or a size class.

v_gene: TRBV6-5; abundance: many; j_gene: TRBJ2-1; d_gene: .; CDR3nt: TGTGCCAGCAGTTACGCTGAGGGGACCTACAATGAGCAGTTCTTC; CDR3aa: CASSYAEGTYNEQFF
v_gene: TRBV27; abundance: .; j_gene: TRBJ1-1; d_gene: TRBD1; CDR3nt: TGTGCCAGCAGAATCGGGACAGGGTATCACGCTGAAGCTTTCTTT; CDR3aa: CASRIGTGYHAEAFF
v_gene: TRBV18; abundance: many; j_gene: TRBJ2-1; d_gene: TRBD2; CDR3nt: TGTGCCAGCTCAATACCGGGAGGGTCCTACAATGAGCAGTTCTTC; CDR3aa: CASSIPGGSYNEQFF
v_gene: TRBV12-3/TRBV12-4; abundance: many; j_gene: TRBJ2-7; d_gene: .; CDR3nt: TGTGCCAGCAGTTCGGCTAGCTACGAGCAGTACTTC; CDR3aa: CASSSASYEQYF
v_gene: TRBV7-9; abundance: few; j_gene: TRBJ1-4; d_gene: .; CDR3nt: TGTGCCAGCAGCTTAGACGGGGCGCCAAGTGGACTGTTTTTT; CDR3aa: CASSLDGAPSGLFF
v_gene: TRBV29-1; abundance: few; j_gene: TRBJ2-3; d_gene: .; CDR3nt: TGCAGCGTTGAAATATATCGGGGGTCCACAGATACGCAGTATTTT; CDR3aa: CSVEIYRGSTDTQYF
v_gene: TRBV29-1; abundance: .; j_gene: TRBJ2-5; d_gene: .; CDR3nt: TGCAGCGTTGGAGGGGAGGGGGCTCGGGAGACCCAGTACTTC; CDR3aa: CSVGGEGARETQYF
v_gene: TRBV6-1; abundance: few; j_gene: TRBJ2-2; d_gene: TRBD1; CDR3nt: TGTGCCAGCACTGTGACAGGGTCGGACACCGGGGAGCTGTTTTTT; CDR3aa: CASTVTGSDTGELFF
v_gene: TRBV29-1; abundance: few; j_gene: TRBJ2-7; d_gene: .; CDR3nt: TGCAGCGTCGCCAGGGGATCCGCCGAGCAGTACTTC; CDR3aa: CSVARGSAEQYF
v_gene: TRBV12-3/TRBV12-4; abundance: many; j_gene: TRBJ2-1; d_gene: TRBD2; CDR3nt: TGTGCCAGCAGTTTAGGTGAAGGCCTAGCGGGAGGGGGGTCCTACAATGAGCAGTTCTTC; CDR3aa: CASSLGEGLAGGGSYNEQFF
v_gene: TRBV6-1; abundance: many; j_gene: TRBJ1-2; d_gene: TRBD1; CDR3nt: TGTGCCAGCAGCCTGGGAGCCCCCGGGACAGAACGTAACTATGGCTACACCTTC; CDR3aa: CASSLGAPGTERNYGYTF
v_gene: TRBV6-1; abundance: few; j_gene: TRBJ1-5; d_gene: .; CDR3nt: TGTGCCAGCACCGCCGGACAGAGCAATCAGCCCCAGCATTTT; CDR3aa: CASTAGQSNQPQHF
v_gene: TRBV9; abundance: .; j_gene: TRBJ2-5; d_gene: .; CDR3nt: TGTGCCAGCAGCGATAGGGGGCGGGGAGGGACGGGAGAGACCCAGTACTTC; CDR3aa: CASSDRGRGGTGETQYF
v_gene: TRBV27; abundance: few; j_gene: TRBJ1-2; d_gene: .; CDR3nt: TGTGCCAGCAGTCCCACGGGACACGGCGGCTTAGGCTACACCTTC; CDR3aa: CASSPTGHGGLGYTF
v_gene: TRBV2; abundance: many; j_gene: TRBJ2-1; d_gene: TRBD2; CDR3nt: TGTGCCAGCAGTTCTAGCGGGGGGGCAAATGAGCAGTTCTTC; CDR3aa: CASSSSGGANEQFF
v_gene: TRBV27; abundance: .; j_gene: TRBJ2-7; d_gene: TRBD1; CDR3nt: TGTGCCAGCATGACAGGGGGGACGGCCGAGCAGTACTTC; CDR3aa: CASMTGGTAEQYF
v_gene: TRBV11-2; abundance: few; j_gene: TRBJ2-5; d_gene: .; CDR3nt: TGTGCCAGCAGCCCGGACTACGACCAAGAGACCCAGTACTTC; CDR3aa: CASSPDYDQETQYF
v_gene: TRBV29-1; abundance: .; j_gene: TRBJ2-7; d_gene: .; CDR3nt: TGCAGCGTTGAGGAAGGGGGCTACGAGCAGTACTTC; CDR3aa: CSVEEGGYEQYF
v_gene: TRBV18; abundance: few; j_gene: TRBJ2-1; d_gene: TRBD2; CDR3nt: TGTGCCAGCTCACTCAAGGTGACTAGCGGTATATACAATGAGCAGTTCTTC; CDR3aa: CASSLKVTSGIYNEQFF
v_gene: TRBV5-8; abundance: few; j_gene: TRBJ1-5; d_gene: .; CDR3nt: TGTGCCAGCAACAGAGGATTTAGCAATCAGCCCCAGCATTTT; CDR3aa: CASNRGFSNQPQHF
v_gene: TRBV7-3; abundance: many; j_gene: TRBJ2-7; d_gene: .; CDR3nt: TGTGCCAGCAGACCGCCGACAGTCCCTTCCTACGAGCAGTACTTC; CDR3aa: CASRPPTVPSYEQYF
v_gene: TRBV11-2; abundance: .; j_gene: TRBJ2-1; d_gene: .; CDR3nt: TGTGCCAGCAGCTTGGCTTGGAGCTCCTACAATGAGCAGTTCTTC; CDR3aa: CASSLAWSSYNEQFF
v_gene: TRBV6-5; abundance: .; j_gene: TRBJ1-1; d_gene: .; CDR3nt: TGTGCCAGCAGTTCCGGGGGGGGTCAGAACACTGAAGCTTTCTTT; CDR3aa: CASSSGGGQNTEAFF
v_gene: TRBV6-1; abundance: few; j_gene: TRBJ2-1; d_gene: TRBD1; CDR3nt: TGTGCCAGCAGATATGACAGGGCAGAGGAGCAGTTCTTC; CDR3aa: CASRYDRAEEQFF
v_gene: TRBV7-2; abundance: many; j_gene: TRBJ2-1; d_gene: .; CDR3nt: TGTGCCAGCAGCTTTGGAGGGGGGGCCAACAATGAGCAGTTCTTC; CDR3aa: CASSFGGGANNEQFF
v_gene: TRBV6-2/TRBV6-3; abundance: few; j_gene: TRBJ1-4; d_gene: .; CDR3nt: TGTGCCAGCAGTGAGAGGCAGGAACCAACTAATGAAAAACTGTTTTTT; CDR3aa: CASSERQEPTNEKLFF
v_gene: TRBV12-3/TRBV12-4; abundance: .; j_gene: TRBJ2-1; d_gene: .; CDR3nt: TGTGCCGGCAGTTTCGGGACCCAGGGTATGAATGAGCAGTTCTTC; CDR3aa: CAGSFGTQGMNEQFF
v_gene: TRBV12-3/TRBV12-4; abundance: many; j_gene: TRBJ2-5; d_gene: .; CDR3nt: TGTGCCAGCAGTTTAGCTTTGGGGGTCCAAGAGACCCAGTACTTC; CDR3aa: CASSLALGVQETQYF
v_gene: TRBV3-1; abundance: .; j_gene: TRBJ2-2; d_gene: .; CDR3nt: TGTGCCAGCAGGGATGCCGGGGAGCTGTTTTTT; CDR3aa: CASRDAGELFF
v_gene: TRBV5-1; abundance: .; j_gene: TRBJ2-1; d_gene: TRBD2; CDR3nt: TGCGCCAGCAGCATTCAAGCGGGAGAGGACGGTGAGCAGTTCTTC; CDR3aa: CASSIQAGEDGEQFF
v_gene: TRBV2; abundance: many; j_gene: TRBJ1-1; d_gene: .; CDR3nt: TGTGCCAGCAAACGGTCTGGGGTGGTAGCTTTCTTT; CDR3aa: CASKRSGVVAFF
v_gene: TRBV5-6; abundance: many; j_gene: TRBJ2-1; d_gene: TRBD2; CDR3nt: TGTGCCAGCAGCTTGGATGTGGCTAGCGGCTACAATGAGCAGTTCTTC; CDR3aa: CASSLDVASGYNEQFF
v_gene: TRBV20-1; abundance: few; j_gene: TRBJ2-2; d_gene: TRBD2; CDR3nt: TGCAGTGCTCTCAACCTACTAGCGGGCGACACCGGGGAGCTGTTTTTT; CDR3aa: CSALNLLAGDTGELFF
v_gene: TRBV14; abundance: many; j_gene: TRBJ2-1; d_gene: .; CDR3nt: TGTGCCAGCAGCCCCCGACAGTCCTACAATGAGCAGTTCTTC; CDR3aa: CASSPRQSYNEQFF
v_gene: TRBV6-1; abundance: few; j_gene: TRBJ1-4; d_gene: .; CDR3nt: TGTGCCAGCATAGGTTGGGGTCCGGACCGGGTAGGGGAAAAACTGTTTTTT; CDR3aa: CASIGWGPDRVGEKLFF
v_gene: TRBV5-1; abundance: .; j_gene: TRBJ2-2; d_gene: TRBD1; CDR3nt: TGCGCCAGCAGCAAGACAGGGGGCTATTCCCCCGGGGAGCTGTTTTTT; CDR3aa: CASSKTGGYSPGELFF
v_gene: TRBV27; abundance: .; j_gene: TRBJ2-1; d_gene: .; CDR3nt: TGTGCCAGCAGTTTAGTAGGACCCCTGTATGAGCAGTTCTTC; CDR3aa: CASSLVGPLYEQFF
v_gene: TRBV11-2; abundance: many; j_gene: TRBJ1-2; d_gene: .; CDR3nt: TGTGCCAGCAGCTTAGGCCCCGACAGGAGCTATGGCTACACCTTC; CDR3aa: CASSLGPDRSYGYTF
v_gene: TRBV19; abundance: few; j_gene: TRBJ2-7; d_gene: TRBD2; CDR3nt: TGTGCCAGTAGTGACAGCGGGACTAGCGGATTCTACGAGCAGTACTTC; CDR3aa: CASSDSGTSGFYEQYF
v_gene: TRBV4-1; abundance: few; j_gene: TRBJ2-7; d_gene: TRBD1; CDR3nt: TGCGCCAGCAGCCAAGGACAGGGGATTTACGAGCAGTACTTC; CDR3aa: CASSQGQGIYEQYF
v_gene: TRBV5-5; abundance: few; j_gene: TRBJ2-3; d_gene: .; CDR3nt: TGTGCCAGCAGCCCGGCCCGGACACCCAGCACAGATACGCAGTATTTT; CDR3aa: CASSPARTPSTDTQYF
v_gene: TRBV18; abundance: many; j_gene: TRBJ2-4; d_gene: .; CDR3nt: TGTGCCAGCTCTCCGCGGGGAGCCAAAAACATTCAGTACTTC; CDR3aa: CASSPRGAKNIQYF
v_gene: TRBV2; abundance: .; j_gene: TRBJ2-1; d_gene: TRBD1; CDR3nt: TGTGCCAGCAGGGGACAGTCGAATGAGCAGTTCTTC; CDR3aa: CASRGQSNEQFF
v_gene: TRBV30; abundance: many; j_gene: TRBJ2-1; d_gene: .; CDR3nt: TGTGCCTGGAGTGTAGAGGTCGGCCACAATGAGCAGTTCTTC; CDR3aa: CAWSVEVGHNEQFF
v_gene: TRBV28; abundance: many; j_gene: TRBJ2-1; d_gene: .; CDR3nt: TGTGCCAGCAGTTTTGGCGGGACGTCTGAGAATGAGCAGTTCTTC; CDR3aa: CASSFGGTSENEQFF
v_gene: TRBV12-3/TRBV12-4; abundance: few; j_gene: TRBJ2-2; d_gene: .; CDR3nt: TGTGCCAGCAGTTTGGACAGGGAGGGCGGGAACACCGGGGAGCTGTTTTTT; CDR3aa: CASSLDREGGNTGELFF
v_gene: TRBV18; abundance: many; j_gene: TRBJ2-1; d_gene: .; CDR3nt: TGTGCCAGCTCACCACCGATCGTTGCTGAGCAGTTCTTC; CDR3aa: CASSPPIVAEQFF
v_gene: TRBV6-2/TRBV6-3; abundance: .; j_gene: TRBJ2-7; d_gene: .; CDR3nt: TGTGCCAGCAGTGAAGATAAAAGGGGAAGCTACGAGCAGTACTTC; CDR3aa: CASSEDKRGSYEQYF
v_gene: TRBV29-1; abundance: many; j_gene: TRBJ2-1; d_gene: .; CDR3nt: TGCAGCGTTACAGGGTTCTCCTACAATGAGCAGTTCTTC; CDR3aa: CSVTGFSYNEQFF
v_gene: TRBV28; abundance: many; j_gene: TRBJ2-1; d_gene: .; CDR3nt: TGTGCCAGCAGTTTATGGAGTGGGACGCCGGGCGGGCAGTTCTTC; CDR3aa: CASSLWSGTPGGQFF
v_gene: TRBV3-1; abundance: many; j_gene: TRBJ2-1; d_gene: TRBD2; CDR3nt: TGTGCCAGCAGCCACCCACAAGACCCGGATGGCGGGGGAACCTACAATGAGCAGTTCTTC; CDR3aa: CASSHPQDPDGGGTYNEQFF
v_gene: TRBV7-9; abundance: .; j_gene: TRBJ2-2; d_gene: .; CDR3nt: TGTGCCAGCAGCCCGACTAGAGGGGCCACCGGGGAGCTGTTTTTT; CDR3aa: CASSPTRGATGELFF
v_gene: TRBV6-1; abundance: few; j_gene: TRBJ2-1; d_gene: TRBD2; CDR3nt: TGTGCCAGCAGCTCACCTCCTAGCGGGAGGGACAATGAGCAGTTCTTC; CDR3aa: CASSSPPSGRDNEQFF
v_gene: TRBV5-1; abundance: many; j_gene: TRBJ2-1; d_gene: TRBD2; CDR3nt: TGCGCCAGCAGCTTGAGCGGGGTTCCTGGCAATGAGCAGTTCTTC; CDR3aa: CASSLSGVPGNEQFF